These 23 T cell receptor beta chains share one sample of origin, sequenced in a study of cytomegalovirus exposure and HLA in healthy donors. PCR involved 60 Vbeta and 13 Jbeta primers. The method was immunoSEQ multiplex PCR; TCRdb's version includes in-frame clones alone and lacks a portion of them. The table shows around 150,000 clones, with around 68% occurring only once. Material for sequencing was PBMCs. These receptor sequences come from a middle-aged man in good health and CMV-seronegative.

The chain couples TRBV11-2 to TRBJ2-5; 9 bases fit TRBD2. The V segment lost 3 bases and the J segment 3 bases; nucleotides outside the gene matches: 5. Germline-derived CDR1 and CDR2 are SGHAT and FQNNGV. This CDR3 has 15 amino acids. The CDR3 nucleotides read TGTGCCAGCAGCTTTCCGGGACTAGCTAAAGAGACCCAGTACTTC. Protein: CASSFPGLAKETQYF.

The DNA for the CDR3 is TGTGCCAGCAGCCGGGGGGGTAGCAATGAAAAACTGTTTTTT. It yields the protein CASSRGGSNEKLFF. V usage is TRBV5-5 and J usage is TRBJ1-4, with D tentatively TRBD1 (5 bases). Germline-derived CDR1 and CDR2 are SGHKS and YYEKEE (reference sequence). The CDR3 loop spans 14 amino acids. The ends were cut back, 4 bases at V and 5 bases at J, with 12 bases in the middle.

In this sample, this clone turned up a few times. The chain uses TRBV5-8 and TRBJ2-1; the D gene is possibly TRBD2 (5 bases). The germline CDR1 and CDR2 sequences are SGHTS and YDEGEE. The V end lost 7 bases, the J end lost 3 bases, and 11 bases lay between the germline ends. This CDR3 is 13 amino acids long. The CDR3 sequence is CASGLLGYNEQFF. The DNA of the CDR3 is TGTGCCAGCGGACTGTTGGGCTACAATGAGCAGTTCTTC.

V gene TRBV7-3 combines with J gene TRBJ1-1; D perhaps matches TRBD1 (5 bases). V dropped 3 bases and J dropped 4 bases, with 12 bases sitting between them. Per the germline V gene, CDR1 is SGHTA and CDR2 is FQGTGA. This CDR3 is 14 amino acids long. The DNA for the CDR3 is TGTGCCAGCAGCTTTCAGGGACTTGCCACTGAAGCTTTCTTT. Protein product: CASSFQGLATEAFF.

This chain uses TRBV9 with TRBJ2-3, with 11 bases aligning to TRBD1. CDR3 size: 15 residues. Germline V lookup: CDR1 SGDLS, CDR2 YYNGEE. J lost 4 bases, V lost 0 bases, and 1 base had no gene match. The CDR3 DNA is TGTGCCAGCAGCGTAGGGACAGGGGGCGCAGATACGCAGTATTTT. Its protein product is CASSVGTGGADTQYF. Based on the CDR3 plus reference TRBV9 and TRBJ2-3, the full variable domain is DSGVTQTPKHLITATGQRVTLRCSPRSGDLSVYWYQQSLDQGLQFLIQYYNGEERAKGNILERFSAQQFPDLHSELNLSSLELGDSALYFCASSVGTGGADTQYFGPGTRLTVL.

The chain joins TRBV11-3 to TRBJ2-5; 14 bases align to TRBD2. The CDR3 length is 15 residues. V dropped 5 bases and J dropped 5; count of bases not matched to a gene: 4. Germline V gene lookup returns CDR1 SGHNT and CDR2 YENEEA. The DNA of the CDR3 is TGTGCCAGCAGCCCAGGGACTAGCGGGGGTGAGACCCAGTACTTC. The encoded protein is CASSPGTSGGETQYF.

Concerning this clone itself: Germline is not matched at one junction end, which may reflect a read error. The chain recombines TRBV4-3 with TRBJ2-2; 8 nucleotides align to TRBD1. Germline lookup yields CDR1 LGHNA and CDR2 YSLEER. This CDR3 spans 15 amino acids. The CDR3 reads CASSHEDRDVGEPFF. The CDR3 DNA reads as TGCGCCAGCAGCCATGAGGACAGGGACGTCGGGGAGCCGTTTTTT.

Only one count was recorded for this clone. The V and J genes are TRBV18 and TRBJ2-3, with 7 bases fitting TRBD2. CDR3 size: 17 residues. Germline V lookup: CDR1 KGHSH, CDR2 LQKENI. J gave up 0 bases and V 6 bases, and 12 bases lay outside the gene matches. The CDR3 sequence is CASSGGLVRTSTDTQYF. The CDR3, as DNA: TGTGCCAGCTCCGGTGGACTAGTTCGGACTAGCACAGATACGCAGTATTTT. Together with reference TRBV18 and TRBJ2-3, the CDR3 gives the full variable domain: NAGVMQNPRHLVRRRGQEARLRCSPMKGHSHVYWYRQLPEEGLKFMVYLQKENIIDESGMPKERFSAEFPKEGPSILRIQQVVRGDSAAYFCASSGGLVRTSTDTQYFGPGTRLTVL.

This chain links TRBV19 with TRBJ2-1; 9 nucleotides agree with TRBD2. The CDR3 has 14 amino acids. Trimming at V came to 10 bases and at J to 8 bases, leaving 12 bases not matched to a gene. Germline values: CDR1 LNHDA, CDR2 SQIVND (reference sequence). The CDR3 DNA follows: TGTGCCACCATGGGCGGGGGGGCCGGTCATGAGCAGTTCTTC. It is translated as CATMGGGAGHEQFF.

The genes are TRBV19 and TRBJ1-1; D is perhaps TRBD1 (6 bases). The CDR3 is made up of 15 amino acids. The germline V gene encodes CDR1 LNHDA and CDR2 SQIVND (reference sequence). V shed 6 bases and J shed 4 bases, with 18 bases lying between them. CDR3 protein: CASSHNRALGTEAFF. The DNA for the CDR3 is TGTGCCAGTAGCCATAACAGGGCCTTGGGCACTGAAGCTTTCTTT.

The chain uses TRBV7-6 and TRBJ2-3; TRBD1 agrees at 9 bases. J lost 6 bases, V lost 3 bases, and 13 bases had no gene match. CDR1 is SGHVS, CDR2 FNYEAQ, per germline. The length of the CDR3 is 17 residues. The CDR3 coding sequence is TGTGCCAGCAGCTTCCAATTCCTTAGACAGGGGGAGGATACGCAGTATTTT. Encoded protein: CASSFQFLRQGEDTQYF.

The chain employs TRBV20-1 and TRBJ2-3; D not resolved. V lost 5 bases, J lost 3 bases, and 3 bases lay in between. There are 10 residues in the CDR3. In germline, CDR1 is DFQATT, CDR2 SNEGSKA (reference sequence). Written as DNA, the CDR3 is TGCAGTGCTCCTACAGATACGCAGTATTTT. Translation gives CSAPTDTQYF.

A note on this clone: As the CDR3 is not closed by the conserved phenylalanine or tryptophan, this likely results from a read error. The rearrangement joins TRBV5-6 to TRBJ1-1; possible D gene TRBD1, 5 bases. CDR3 length equals 15 residues. Germline loops: CDR1 SGHDT, CDR2 YYEEEE. V lost 4 bases to trimming and J lost 4 bases, with 17 bases between them. The CDR3 region is CASSLTGRGGTEAFS. For the CDR3, the DNA is TGTGCCAGCAGCCTTACTGGGAGGGGTGGCACTGAAGCTTTCTCT.

The CDR3 coding sequence is TGTGCCAGCAGCCAACCACCCAGCTATGGCTACACCTTC. This translates into CASSQPPSYGYTF. The chain links TRBV6-5 to TRBJ1-2; D is uncertain. The CDR3 covers 13 residues. Deletions cut 6 bases from V and 4 bases from J, with 12 bases between. Germline values: CDR1 MNHEY, CDR2 SVGAGI.

This clone has more than one count but fewer than ten. The genes are TRBV5-1 and TRBJ2-3, with 8 bases that match TRBD1. The germline V gene encodes CDR1 SGHRS and CDR2 YFSETQ. V shed 4 bases, J shed 2 bases, and the junction held 12 bases outside the gene matches. CDR3 size: 17 residues. The CDR3 DNA reads as TGCGCCAGCAGCCTCGGACAGGGTGGGTCTTTCACAGATACGCAGTATTTT. Translating it yields CASSLGQGGSFTDTQYF.

V usage is TRBV7-2 and J usage is TRBJ1-4; TRBD1 might be the D (5 bases). CDR1 is SGHTA, CDR2 FQGNSA, per germline. This CDR3 is 15 amino acids long. Trimming pared 4 bases from V and 8 bases from J, leaving 17 bases between. CDR3 amino acids: CASSWVGQAGEKLFF. The CDR3 DNA is TGTGCCAGCAGCTGGGTGGGGCAGGCCGGCGAAAAACTGTTTTTT. Looking up the rest from reference TRBV7-2 and TRBJ1-4 gives the full variable domain: GAGVSQSPSNKVTEKGKDVELRCDPISGHTALYWYRQSLGQGLEFLIYFQGNSAPDKSGLPSDRFSAERTGGSVSTLTIQRTQQEDSAVYLCASSWVGQAGEKLFFGSGTQLSVL.

This chain links TRBV6-5 with TRBJ1-6; D is unclear. The V gene lost 6 bases and the J gene lost 0 bases, with 9 bases spanning the gap. The CDR3 is 15 residues long. CDR1 is MNHEY and CDR2 is SVGAGI in the germline V gene. Here the CDR3 reads CASSPASSYNSPLHF. The DNA of the CDR3 is TGTGCCAGCAGCCCCGCTAGCTCCTATAATTCACCCCTCCACTTT.

This clone was detected only a few times. This rearrangement joins TRBV7-8 to TRBJ1-2, with D possibly matching TRBD1 (6 bases). The CDR3 totals 14 residues. CDR1 SGHVS and CDR2 FQNEAQ come from the germline V gene. V lost 4 bases, J lost 5 bases, and 14 bases lay in between. This chain's CDR3 is CASSWGPKTYGYTF. The DNA of the CDR3 is TGTGCCAGCAGCTGGGGGCCGAAAACGTATGGCTACACCTTC.

The V call is TRBV28, the J call TRBJ1-4; 7 bases line up with TRBD1. From germline, CDR1 is MDHEN and CDR2 SYDVKM. This CDR3 contains 14 residues. V trimming: 7 bases; J trimming: 2 bases; junction bases outside the gene matches: 4. The CDR3 reads CASTPDRTNEKLFF. The DNA of the CDR3 is TGTGCCAGCACCCCGGACAGGACTAATGAAAAACTGTTTTTT.

The chain carries TRBV7-9 and TRBJ1-3; the D is unclear. The germline V and J ends were trimmed by 1 base and 0 bases, with 7 bases remaining between them. CDR1 and CDR2 (germline): SEHNR, FQNEAQ (reference sequence). This CDR3 has 15 residues. CDR3 in DNA: TGTGCCAGCAGCTTAGACAGAAGCTCTGGAAACACCATATATTTT. It translates to CASSLDRSSGNTIYF.

The genes are TRBV4-3 and TRBJ2-7; D remains ambiguous. CDR1 is LGHNA, CDR2 YSLEER, per germline. The ends were cut back, 1 base at V and 2 bases at J, with 15 bases in the middle. The CDR3 loop spans 16 amino acids. CDR3 DNA: TGCGCCAGCAGCCAAGGAATCTCGAACCGAGCCTACGAGCAGTACTTC. Its protein is CASSQGISNRAYEQYF.

A word on this clone: The junction does not match germline at one end; this may be a read error. This chain joins TRBV7-2 and TRBJ1-4; TRBD1 matches 7 bases. Per the germline V gene, CDR1 is SGHTA and CDR2 is FQGNSA. The CDR3 has 14 residues. The CDR3 coding sequence is TGTGCCAGCAGCCCCACAGGGGCTAAGGAAAAACTGTTTTTT. It translates to CASSPTGAKEKLFF.

The J gene is TRBJ2-3, the V gene TRBV6-4, with TRBD1 matching 10 bases. The CDR3 is 14 residues long. Per the germline V gene, CDR1 is MRHNA and CDR2 is SNTAGT. After removal of 4 bases from V and 3 bases from J, the junction contained 1 base not matched to a gene. The CDR3: CASSVGQGTDTQYF. Here the CDR3 DNA reads TGTGCCAGCAGTGTGGGACAGGGGACAGATACGCAGTATTTT.